Following are 22 T cell receptor beta chains from one sample sequenced in a study of T cells expressing NK-cell markers. TCRdb re-called the 5' RACE reads; one entry per CDR3 protein, DNA not given. This table lists 550,000 to 600,000 distinct CDR3 sequences. The sequenced material came from blood T cells: a sorted CD56 or NKG2C T cell subset, CD4+ or CD8+ T cells, or bulk PBMC T cells (not recorded which). The receptor set was obtained from a man between 18 and 29 years old in good health.

The rearrangement uses TRBV20-1 and TRBJ1-4; the TCRdb call, TRBD1, lacks DNA for checking. Germline CDR1 and CDR2: DFQATT and SNEGSKA (reference sequence). The CDR3 has 17 amino acids. CDR3 sequence: CSAPTGGGWATNEKLFF.

The CDR3 protein is CASSEAGQGLEKLFF. This chain uses TRBV2 with TRBJ1-4; the D call from TCRdb, TRBD1, cannot be confirmed without DNA. Germline CDR1 reads SNHLY; CDR2 reads FYNNEI. This CDR3 spans 15 amino acids.

The V and J genes are TRBV5-1 and TRBJ2-1. Germline V gene lookup returns CDR1 SGHRS and CDR2 YFSETQ. This CDR3 comprises 19 residues. CDR3 protein: CASSPGTSGFQSSYNEQFF.

The chain carries TRBV12-3 or TRBV12-4 and TRBJ1-6; no DNA is available, so the TRBD1 call from TCRdb remains unchecked. This CDR3 is 18 amino acids long. CDR3 residues: CASSSPGQGLFSNSPLHF.

The rearrangement uses TRBV18 and TRBJ2-7; the TCRdb call, TRBD2, lacks DNA for checking. The CDR3 spans 14 residues. The germline CDR1 and CDR2 sequences are KGHSH and LQKENI. This chain's CDR3 is CASSPTGRVYEQYF. Variable domain in full (rest from reference TRBV18 and TRBJ2-7): NAGVMQNPRHLVRRRGQEARLRCSPMKGHSHVYWYRQLPEEGLKFMVYLQKENIIDESGMPKERFSAEFPKEGPSILRIQQVVRGDSAAYFCASSPTGRVYEQYFGPGTRLTVT.

The V call is TRBV30, the J call TRBJ1-2. The CDR3 runs 12 residues. Looked up from germline, CDR1 is GTSNPN and CDR2 is SVGIG (reference sequence). CDR3 loop: CAWSSGLVGYTF.

The chain recombines TRBV5-5 with TRBJ2-3; TCRdb names TRBD2, which stays unverified in the absence of DNA. The CDR3 is 17 amino acids. The V gene's germline CDR1 is SGHKS and CDR2 YYEKEE (reference sequence). The CDR3 loop reads CASSGNRVEVSTDTQYF. Full variable domain (outside the CDR3, taken from reference TRBV5-5 and TRBJ2-3): DAGVTQSPTHLIKTRGQQVTLRCSPISGHKSVSWYQQVLGQGPQFIFQYYEKEERGRGNFPDRFSARQFPNYSSELNVNALLLGDSALYLCASSGNRVEVSTDTQYFGPGTRLTVL.

The CDR3 protein is CSASPAGGIETQYF. The chain employs TRBV20-1 and TRBJ2-5; absent DNA, TCRdb's TRBD2 call cannot be checked. This CDR3 is 14 amino acids long. Per the germline V gene, CDR1 is DFQATT and CDR2 is SNEGSKA (reference sequence).

V gene TRBV9 combines with J gene TRBJ2-1. The CDR3 loop spans 14 amino acids. Germline assignment: CDR1 SGDLS and CDR2 YYNGEE. The CDR3 is CASSVWDSYNEQFF.

This rearrangement joins TRBV7-9 to TRBJ2-7; TCRdb's D gene call, TRBD1, goes unchecked for lack of DNA. Germline CDR1 and CDR2: SEHNR and FQNEAQ (reference sequence). CDR3 length: 14 residues. The chain's CDR3 is CASEGGQSSYEQYF.

This sequence joins TRBV5-1 and TRBJ2-3; TCRdb returns TRBD2, unconfirmable since there is no DNA. This CDR3 is built from 16 residues. Per the germline V gene, CDR1 is SGHRS and CDR2 is YFSETQ. CDR3 residues: CASSLVLAGFTDTQYF.

This rearrangement joins TRBV15 to TRBJ2-3; the TRBD1 assignment by TCRdb is unverifiable without DNA. Germline V lookup: CDR1 LNHNV, CDR2 YYDKDF (reference sequence). This CDR3 is built from 17 residues. CDR3 protein: CATSSPPMRPATDTQYF.

The V call is TRBV12-3 or TRBV12-4, the J call TRBJ2-3; the D gene TCRdb calls, TRBD1, cannot be checked with no DNA. The CDR3 is made up of 16 amino acids. This CDR3 is CASSFYGTGIADTQYF.

The CDR3 sequence is CASRVRDSNTGELFF. V usage is TRBV21-1 and J usage is TRBJ2-2; without DNA, the TCRdb call of TRBD1 cannot be checked. TRBV21-1 is labeled a pseudogene. This CDR3 spans 15 amino acids.

The chain combines TRBV29-1 with TRBJ2-1; TCRdb names TRBD1, which stays unverified in the absence of DNA. Germline V lookup: CDR1 SQVTM, CDR2 ANQGSEA. CDR3 size: 15 residues. This CDR3 is CSVLLPGQGADEQFF.

V is TRBV20-1 and J is TRBJ2-3; absent DNA, TCRdb's TRBD1 call cannot be checked. CDR1 DFQATT and CDR2 SNEGSKA come from the germline V gene (reference sequence). This CDR3 is 15 amino acids long. The CDR3 reads CSASEDSRSMNTQYF.

The chain combines TRBV29-1 with TRBJ1-2; there is no DNA to check the TCRdb D call of TRBD1. The CDR3 totals 12 residues. Looked up from germline, CDR1 is SQVTM and CDR2 is ANQGSEA. The CDR3 sequence: CSAWDLRSGYTF.

This chain uses TRBV4-1 with TRBJ2-1. The CDR3 extends over 12 amino acids. The germline CDR1 and CDR2 sequences are MGHRA and YSYEKL. The CDR3 sequence: CASSQGAAPEFF.

The chain recombines TRBV27 with TRBJ2-3. The CDR3 has 13 residues. Germline CDR1 and CDR2: MNHEY and SMNVEV (reference sequence). The CDR3 sequence: CASTFVGSDTQYF.

The CDR3 protein is CAISETTGTGAEKLFF. V gene TRBV10-3 combines with J gene TRBJ1-4; the TRBD1 assignment by TCRdb is unverifiable without DNA. Germline V gene lookup returns CDR1 ENHRY and CDR2 SYGVKD. The CDR3 consists of 16 residues.

The rearrangement uses TRBV27 and TRBJ2-3. The germline V gene has CDR1 MNHEY and CDR2 SMNVEV (reference sequence). The CDR3 is 14 amino acids. CDR3 protein: CASSIDDEADTQYF.

The chain combines TRBV5-5 with TRBJ1-4; TCRdb picks TRBD1, but there is no DNA to check that call. This CDR3 is built from 15 residues. The germline CDR1 and CDR2 sequences are SGHKS and YYEKEE (reference sequence). The CDR3 sequence is CASSRIEGFGEKLFF.